The T cell receptor (beta chain) under discussion was sequenced for a study of glioma-infiltrating T cells after dendritic cell vaccination. Germline lookup yields CDR1 SNHLY and CDR2 FYNNEI. The CDR3 sequence is 18 residues long. The junction had 10 bases not matched to a gene; V was cut back by 6 bases and J by 2 bases. TCRdb keeps only in-frame clones here, not all; method: immunoSEQ multiplex PCR. The table lists roughly 51,000 clones, around 86% of them singletons. This chain links TRBV2 with TRBJ1-4; 12 positions match TRBD1. The material sequenced was blood, taken before dendritic cell vaccination. The TCR sequence derives from a human donor with glioblastoma. CDR3 loop: CASRMGQGALVTNEKLFF. Here the CDR3 DNA reads TGTGCCAGCAGGATGGGACAGGGGGCATTGGTCACTAATGAAAAACTGTTTTTT.